A selection of T cell receptor beta chains follows, all from one sample in a study of CXCR3-negative and CXCR3-positive naive CD8 T cells. TCRdb reprocessed the 5' RACE reads and keeps a single row for each CDR3 protein, giving no DNA. The sample's table shows approximately 83,000 distinct CDR3 sequences. The specimen was naive CXCR3- CD8+ T cells from blood. The receptors come from a human donor in good health. Some clones in this sample may be carry-over from other donors' samples. Both conserved end residues are part of each CDR3. Fields, in order: J gene, V gene, CDR3 protein.

>TRBJ2-7|TRBV7-9
CASSRTSGPYEQYF
>TRBJ2-1|TRBV29-1
CSVAGLAGGYPYNEQFF
>TRBJ2-1|TRBV27
CASSLWGSHNEQFF
>TRBJ2-1|TRBV6-5
CASSYSGLAGGTHNEQFF
>TRBJ2-7|TRBV27
CASSGSTREQYF
>TRBJ2-3|TRBV7-9
CASSSRLAGTDTQYF
>TRBJ1-1|TRBV5-1
CASSLRGTENTEAFF
>TRBJ1-1|TRBV7-6
CASSSGWIAFF
>TRBJ1-5|TRBV28
CASSLRSIGAASNQPQHF
>TRBJ2-1|TRBV6-5
CASSPMGSKNEQFF